Presented here are 23 T cell receptor beta chains from one specimen sequenced in a study of T cell responses to AZD1222 COVID-19 vaccine. TCRdb keeps only in-frame clones here, not all; method: immunoSEQ multiplex PCR. The table lists roughly 67,000 clones, about 88% of them singletons. The specimen was peripheral blood, collected on day 0 of AZD1222 vaccination. These receptors all stem from an adult in good health.

The V gene is TRBV11-2, the J gene TRBJ2-2, with D possibly being TRBD1 (6 bases). Per the germline V gene, CDR1 is SGHAT and CDR2 is FQNNGV. Trimming stripped 5 bases from V and 0 bases from J, with 10 bases between. The CDR3 runs 15 residues. The CDR3 reads CASSLGQSNTGELFF. CDR3 nucleotides: TGTGCCAGCAGCCTCGGACAGTCGAACACCGGGGAGCTGTTTTTT.

In nucleotides, the CDR3 is TGTGCCAGCAGCTTAGGCCACTCTAGCAATCAGCCCCAGCATTTT. Encoded protein: CASSLGHSSNQPQHF. This chain joins TRBV7-2 and TRBJ1-5; the D is unclear. The CDR3 is 15 amino acids. CDR1 and CDR2 (germline): SGHTA, FQGNSA. V lost 1 base and J 0 bases, leaving 7 bases between the germline ends.

This clone is a singleton in its sample. CDR3 amino acids: CASSLTGTGVPGQYF. CDR3 coding DNA: TGTGCCAGCAGTTTGACCGGGACAGGGGTCCCAGGGCAGTACTTC. The rearrangement joins TRBV6-2 or TRBV6-3 to TRBJ2-7; 10 bases are a match to TRBD1. Trimming at V came to 4 bases and at J to 9 bases, leaving 12 bases not matched to a gene. Germline loops: CDR1 MNHEY, CDR2 SVGEGT. The CDR3 extends over 15 amino acids.

The CDR3 spells CARSYDYGLASPHEQYF. The CDR3 DNA reads TGTGCCAGAAGCTACGATTATGGACTAGCGAGTCCCCACGAGCAGTACTTC. The V and J genes are TRBV7-5 and TRBJ2-7; the table's D call, TRBD2, was not checked against the DNA. TRBV7-5 is marked as a pseudogene. CDR3 length: 17 amino acids.

The rearrangement links TRBV6-4 to TRBJ1-2; 9 positions agree with TRBD1. CDR1 is MRHNA and CDR2 is SNTAGT in the germline V gene. This CDR3 spans 18 amino acids. The J segment lost 3 bases and the V segment lost 6 bases, leaving 17 bases of the junction unmatched. CDR3 nucleotide sequence: TGTGCCAGCAGGGAAGTTATGGGACAGGGAACGTTTGACTATGGCTACACCTTC. Protein product: CASREVMGQGTFDYGYTF.

This chain joins TRBV29-1 and TRBJ2-1; D possibly corresponds to TRBD1 (6 bases). The CDR3 length is 13 residues. The V gene's germline CDR1 is SQVTM and CDR2 ANQGSEA. V dropped 7 bases and J dropped 7 bases, with 17 bases sitting between them. CDR3 DNA sequence: TGCAGCGGGGCGGCCAAAAGGGGGAATGAGCAGTTCTTC. Translation: CSGAAKRGNEQFF.

The chain links TRBV6-4 to TRBJ2-1; 7 nucleotides align to TRBD1. The CDR3 loop spans 16 amino acids. V shed 5 bases and J 4 bases; nucleotides not matched to a gene: 11. CDR1 and CDR2 (germline): MRHNA, SNTAGT. CDR3 in amino acids: CASSRYGQADYNEQFF. CDR3 sequence (DNA): TGTGCCAGCAGTCGATACGGACAGGCCGATTACAATGAGCAGTTCTTC.

This clone turned up a few times. The gene calls are TRBV5-7 and TRBJ1-4; a weak D match, TRBD1 (5 bases). TRBV5-7 is an ORF for which the function is uncertain. Trimming took off 4 bases at V and 5 bases at J, with 18 bases between the two ends. This CDR3 has 16 residues. The CDR3 sequence is CASSKEYQGLNEKLFF. CDR3 coding DNA: TGTGCCAGCAGCAAAGAATACCAGGGACTCAATGAAAAACTGTTTTTT.

The rearrangement uses TRBV5-1 and TRBJ2-5; 7 bases align to TRBD1. V trimming: 5 bases; J trimming: 4 bases; junction bases outside the gene matches: 5. CDR1 is SGHRS, CDR2 YFSETQ, per germline. CDR3 length: 13 amino acids. The CDR3 DNA reads TGCGCCAGCAGTATAGGGGGCGGAGAGACCCAGTACTTC. It is translated as CASSIGGGETQYF. Combining the CDR3 with reference TRBV5-1 and TRBJ2-5 gives the whole variable domain KAGVTQTPRYLIKTRGQQVTLSCSPISGHRSVSWYQQTPGQGLQFLFEYFSETQRNKGNFPGRFSGRQFSNSRSEMNVSTLELGDSALYLCASSIGGGETQYFGPGTRLLVL.

This chain uses TRBV25-1 with TRBJ2-3; D is ambiguous. CDR3 length equals 13 residues. From germline, CDR1 is MGHDK and CDR2 SYGVNS. V was shortened by 6 bases and J by 4 bases, with 11 bases between the two germline ends. The CDR3 nucleotides read TGTGCCAGCAGAGGTGCAGGTCCAGATACGCAGTATTTT. This codes for CASRGAGPDTQYF.

With regard to this clone: This same CDR3 is encoded by further DNA sequences in the sample. This chain uses TRBV27 with TRBJ2-1; 7 nucleotides align to TRBD1. The germline CDR1 and CDR2 sequences are MNHEY and SMNVEV (reference sequence). CDR3 length equals 16 residues. J gave up 0 bases and V 4 bases, and 6 bases lay outside the gene matches. The CDR3 reads CASSSRTGSSYNEQFF. The CDR3 coding sequence is TGTGCCAGCAGTTCCCGGACAGGAAGCTCCTACAATGAGCAGTTCTTC.

V is TRBV27 and J is TRBJ1-1; 10 nucleotides agree with TRBD1. CDR3 length: 13 residues. Germline V gene data show CDR1 as MNHEY and CDR2 as SMNVEV (reference sequence). The junction had 4 bases not matched to a gene; V was cut back by 8 bases and J by 4 bases. The CDR3 protein is CASSTGGVTEAFF. The CDR3, as DNA: TGTGCCAGCTCGACAGGGGGCGTCACTGAAGCTTTCTTT.

The chain is built from TRBV27 and TRBJ1-4; D gene unclear. CDR3 length: 12 residues. CDR1 is MNHEY and CDR2 is SMNVEV in the germline V gene (reference sequence). The V and J ends lost 5 bases and 7 bases respectively, with 8 bases between them. CDR3 in amino acids: CASSTTGEKLFF. CDR3 bases: TGTGCCAGCAGTACGACCGGTGAAAAACTGTTTTTT.

V gene TRBV9 combines with J gene TRBJ1-1; D is possibly TRBD1 (5 bases). Trimming pared 0 bases from V and 4 bases from J, leaving 10 bases between. The germline CDR1 and CDR2 sequences are SGDLS and YYNGEE. The CDR3 is made up of 14 amino acids. CDR3 coding DNA: TGTGCCAGCAGCGTAGTCCCAGGGAGCACTGAAGCTTTCTTT. Translated: CASSVVPGSTEAFF.

The chain has TRBV6-5 and TRBJ1-1, with 7 bases aligning to TRBD1. CDR3 size: 14 residues. The V segment lost 8 bases and the J segment 4 bases; nucleotides outside the gene matches: 10. Germline V gene data show CDR1 as MNHEY and CDR2 as SVGAGI. The CDR3 is CASAVGGGRTEAFF. CDR3 bases: TGTGCCAGCGCTGTGGGAGGGGGCCGCACTGAAGCTTTCTTT.

The rearrangement uses TRBV18 and TRBJ1-1, with 8 bases lining up with TRBD1. Per the germline V gene, CDR1 is KGHSH and CDR2 is LQKENI. The CDR3 extends over 17 amino acids. Trimming at V came to 3 bases and at J to 1 base, leaving 10 bases not matched to a gene. CDR3 sequence (DNA): TGTGCCAGCTCACCGGGAGTGGCAGGGGGCAAGAACACTGAAGCTTTCTTT. Translation gives CASSPGVAGGKNTEAFF. Using reference TRBV18 and TRBJ1-1 for the parts outside the CDR3, the full variable domain is NAGVMQNPRHLVRRRGQEARLRCSPMKGHSHVYWYRQLPEEGLKFMVYLQKENIIDESGMPKERFSAEFPKEGPSILRIQQVVRGDSAAYFCASSPGVAGGKNTEAFFGQGTRLTVV.

In this sample, this clone turned up once. The V gene is TRBV9, the J gene TRBJ1-1, with D unresolved. V lost 0 bases, J lost 5 bases, and 8 bases lay in between. Looked up from germline, CDR1 is SGDLS and CDR2 is YYNGEE. The CDR3 totals 13 residues. The CDR3 bases are TGTGCCAGCAGCGTAGGGTCCGGTACTGAAGCTTTCTTT. The encoded protein is CASSVGSGTEAFF.

This clone was recorded once. This sequence joins TRBV11-2 and TRBJ2-1; either TRBD1 or TRBD2 may supply D (5 bases each). Germline V gene sequence: CDR1 SGHAT, CDR2 FQNNGV. V lost 1 base to trimming and J lost 0 bases, with 13 bases between them. This CDR3 region has 17 residues. CDR3 in amino acids: CASSLGLYGGSYNEQFF. The CDR3 nucleotides are TGTGCCAGCAGCTTAGGTCTATATGGGGGCTCCTACAATGAGCAGTTCTTC.

The V and J genes are TRBV24-1 and TRBJ2-5; D call uncertain. The V gene lost 7 bases and the J gene lost 10 bases, with 21 bases spanning the gap. The CDR3 length is 14 residues. Germline-derived CDR1 and CDR2 are KGHDR and SFDVKD. CDR3 sequence: CATSPGLTPVVQYF. The CDR3 DNA reads as TGTGCCACCAGCCCTGGTCTGACCCCAGTGGTCCAGTACTTC.

This chain uses TRBV5-1 with TRBJ2-1; unclear D gene. The CDR3 consists of 16 residues. Between the trimmed V and J ends, which lost 1 base and 0 bases, there was a span of 11 bases. In germline, CDR1 is SGHRS, CDR2 YFSETQ. CDR3 bases: TGCGCCAGCAGCTTGATGAGCAGTCACTCCTACAATGAGCAGTTCTTC. This gives the protein CASSLMSSHSYNEQFF.

This clone was seen a single time. The chain links TRBV9 to TRBJ2-7; 14 bases line up with TRBD2. Losses at the gene ends were 0 bases for V and 4 bases for J; bases not matched to a gene: 3. The CDR3 has 16 amino acids. The germline V gene has CDR1 SGDLS and CDR2 YYNGEE. CDR3 sequence: CASSVAGTSGSYEQYF. The CDR3 nucleotides are TGTGCCAGCAGCGTAGCCGGGACTAGCGGGAGTTACGAGCAGTACTTC.

The chain has TRBV5-4 and TRBJ2-1; 11 bases map to TRBD2. The CDR3 has 16 amino acids. Germline trimming cut 4 bases from V and 7 bases from J; bases unmatched to any gene: 10. Germline V gene data show CDR1 as SGHNT and CDR2 as YYREEE (reference sequence). The CDR3: CASSRGGLAASNEQFF. The DNA of the CDR3 is TGTGCCAGCAGCCGGGGGGGACTAGCGGCGTCGAATGAGCAGTTCTTC.

In DNA form, the CDR3 reads TGTGCCAGCTCACCATCTTTCAAGAGCTCTGGAAACACCATATATTTT. As protein: CASSPSFKSSGNTIYF. The rearrangement joins TRBV18 to TRBJ1-3; D unclear. CDR3 length: 16 residues. Trimming cost V 2 bases and J 0 bases, with 11 bases left between them. Germline V lookup: CDR1 KGHSH, CDR2 LQKENI.